What follows are 13 T cell receptor beta chains derived from one specimen sequenced in a study of T cell repertoires in cytomegalovirus infection. TCRdb independently ran MiXCR on the reads; one entry per CDR3 protein. The table records about 680,000 distinct CDR3 sequences, 20% to 25% of them present only once. Input material: CD8+ T cells from PBMCs. These TCRs come from a human donor in good health (CMV status not recorded). Some clones in this sample may be carry-over from other donors' samples.

The V and J genes are TRBV19 and TRBJ1-1, with D uncertain. Germline V gene sequence: CDR1 LNHDA, CDR2 SQIVND (reference sequence). The CDR3 contains 13 residues. V dropped 5 bases and J dropped 3 bases, with 10 bases sitting between them. The CDR3 DNA follows: TGTGCCAGTAGTCCATACGCGGACACTGAAGCTTTCTTT. This translates into CASSPYADTEAFF.

This clonotype has at least ten counts. The rearrangement uses TRBV12-3 or TRBV12-4 and TRBJ2-4; TRBD2 agrees at 9 bases. V was pared by 3 bases and J by 2 bases, with 8 bases of the junction left unmatched. CDR3 length equals 17 residues. The CDR3 DNA reads TGTGCCAGCAGTTTCCTCTGGACTAGCGTCCCCAAAAACATTCAGTACTTC. Amino acids: CASSFLWTSVPKNIQYF.

This sequence joins TRBV29-1 and TRBJ2-4, with 10 bases aligning to TRBD1. This CDR3 has 16 residues. Germline V lookup: CDR1 SQVTM, CDR2 ANQGSEA. J was trimmed by 3 bases and V by 7 bases; bases with no gene match: 12. In nucleotides, the CDR3 is TGCAGCGCGGTGGGACAGGGGACCGAGGGCAAAAACATTCAGTACTTC. Translating it yields CSAVGQGTEGKNIQYF.

Concerning this clonotype: Being one base from a much bigger clone, this may be a read error. This chain links TRBV7-2 with TRBJ2-1; the match to TRBD2 covers 8 bases. Germline-derived CDR1 and CDR2 are SGHTA and FQGNSA. The J segment lost 4 bases and the V segment lost 7 bases, leaving 9 bases of the junction unmatched. CDR3 length equals 15 residues. The CDR3 loop reads CASNLLGRGYNEQFF. CDR3 nucleotides: TGTGCCAGCAACCTGCTCGGGAGGGGATACAATGAGCAGTTCTTC.

This clonotype was counted between two and nine times. This chain joins TRBV6-5 and TRBJ2-7; D remains unclear. CDR3 length: 13 amino acids. V lost 0 bases and J 3 bases, leaving 6 bases between the germline ends. Germline V CDR1 and CDR2: MNHEY, SVGAGI. The CDR3 DNA reads as TGTGCCAGCAGTTACTCACAGAGCTACGAGCAGTACTTC. It translates to CASSYSQSYEQYF.

This clonotype has only a few counts. The gene calls are TRBV28 and TRBJ2-1, with 9 bases that match TRBD1. Per the germline V gene, CDR1 is MDHEN and CDR2 is SYDVKM. This CDR3 contains 16 residues. The ends lost 5 bases at V and 7 bases at J; junction bases unmatched: 12. The CDR3 loop reads CASSEVGTGSNNEQFF. The CDR3 bases are TGTGCCAGCAGTGAAGTGGGGACAGGGTCGAATAATGAGCAGTTCTTC.

The V call is TRBV2, the J call TRBJ1-6; perhaps TRBD1 as D (6 bases). Looked up from germline, CDR1 is SNHLY and CDR2 is FYNNEI. This CDR3 is built from 17 residues. V lost 7 bases and J lost 0, with 16 bases in between. In DNA form, the CDR3 reads TGTGCCAGCACGGCTGGGGGGCCGAGCTCCTATAATTCACCCCTCCACTTT. Its protein is CASTAGGPSSYNSPLHF.

V is TRBV6-2 or TRBV6-3 and J is TRBJ1-2; possible D gene TRBD1, 6 bases. Germline CDR1 reads MNHEY; CDR2 reads SVGEGT. V lost 5 bases to trimming and J lost 3 bases, with 13 bases between them. The CDR3 is 14 residues long. CDR3 sequence reads: CASSKDSYYYGYTF. The DNA of the CDR3 is TGTGCCAGCAGTAAGGACAGCTATTACTATGGCTACACCTTC.

This clonotype was detected ten times or more. The V call is TRBV20-1, the J call TRBJ2-3; 12 positions agree with TRBD2. Unmatched junction bases numbered 4, after V lost 6 bases and J lost 3 bases. Per the germline V gene, CDR1 is DFQATT and CDR2 is SNEGSKA (reference sequence). The CDR3 runs to 14 residues. CDR3 amino acids: CSATSGGTTDTQYF. The CDR3 DNA follows: TGCAGTGCCACTAGCGGGGGGACTACAGATACGCAGTATTTT.

This clonotype appeared many times. This sequence joins TRBV29-1 and TRBJ1-1; D not resolved. V was shortened by 6 bases and J by 1 base, with 15 bases between the two germline ends. This CDR3 region has 14 residues. Per germline, CDR1 SQVTM and CDR2 ANQGSEA. The CDR3 spells CSVRSPLGNTEAFF. The CDR3 nucleotides read TGCAGCGTCCGATCCCCTTTAGGGAACACTGAAGCTTTCTTT.

This clonotype showed up many times. This chain connects TRBV7-9 to TRBJ2-5; tentative D call: TRBD1 (6 bases). This CDR3 spans 13 amino acids. CDR1 is SEHNR and CDR2 is FQNEAQ in the germline V gene (reference sequence). Trimming stripped 2 bases from V and 5 bases from J, with 9 bases between. The CDR3 DNA is TGTGCCAGCAGCTTATGGGGGCGTGAGACCCAGTACTTC. It yields the protein CASSLWGRETQYF. The whole variable domain, remainder taken from reference TRBV7-9 and TRBJ2-5, is DTGVSQNPRHKITKRGQNVTFRCDPISEHNRLYWYRQTLGQGPEFLTYFQNEAQLEKSRLLSDRFSAERPKGSFSTLEIQRTEQGDSAMYLCASSLWGRETQYFGPGTRLLVL.

The genes are TRBV2 and TRBJ1-1; D is unresolved. V was cut by 3 bases and J by 7 bases, with 18 bases left in between. This CDR3 has 15 residues. Germline V gene data show CDR1 as SNHLY and CDR2 as FYNNEI. The CDR3 bases are TGTGCCAGCAGTGAGGGAGCGGGATCCCGAGATGAAGCTTTCTTT. Protein sequence: CASSEGAGSRDEAFF.

Ten or more counts support this clonotype. The chain joins TRBV6-5 to TRBJ2-3; D is unclear. Germline CDR1 MNHEY, CDR2 SVGAGI. The CDR3 is 14 residues long. V gave up 3 bases and J gave up 2 bases, with 9 bases separating them. CDR3 nucleotide sequence: TGTGCCAGCAGTTATGGACCCCTCACAGATACGCAGTATTTT. It yields the protein CASSYGPLTDTQYF.